This entry lists 8 T cell receptor beta chains sequenced from one sample in a study of cytomegalovirus exposure and HLA in healthy donors. In the PCR, 60 Vbeta and 13 Jbeta primers were used. Only in-frame clones appear in the TCRdb table, and some are missing; sequencing was by immunoSEQ multiplex PCR. The table counts about 200,000 clones; under 1% lies in the top ten. Sequencing input: PBMCs. The receptors were gathered from a woman under 40 in good health and CMV-seropositive.

The V gene is TRBV18, the J gene TRBJ1-1, with D unresolved. Deletions cut 3 bases from V and 5 bases from J, with 13 bases between. Looked up from germline, CDR1 is KGHSH and CDR2 is LQKENI. CDR3 length: 14 residues. DNA of the CDR3: TGTGCCAGCTCACCCGTCGGGGTTAGGACTGAAGCTTTCTTT. Protein: CASSPVGVRTEAFF.

This chain joins TRBV10-3 and TRBJ1-2, with D perhaps matching TRBD1 (5 bases). CDR1 ENHRY and CDR2 SYGVKD come from the germline V gene. The CDR3 runs to 15 residues. V lost 5 bases, J lost 2 bases, and 15 bases lay in between. Written as DNA, the CDR3 is TGTGCCATCAGTCACCACACGACAGTAAACTATGGCTACACCTTC. Encoded protein: CAISHHTTVNYGYTF.

The chain has TRBV27 and TRBJ1-4, with D perhaps TRBD1 (6 bases). V shed 5 bases and J shed 7 bases, with 14 bases lying between them. Germline lookup yields CDR1 MNHEY and CDR2 SMNVEV (reference sequence). This CDR3 has 14 residues. CDR3 amino acids: CASSPAGAGEKLFF. DNA of the CDR3: TGTGCCAGCAGTCCCGCGGGGGCAGGTGAAAAACTGTTTTTT.

The chain carries TRBV7-2 and TRBJ2-2; D not certain. The V and J ends lost 5 bases and 3 bases respectively, with 13 bases between them. The CDR3 extends over 15 amino acids. Germline V lookup: CDR1 SGHTA, CDR2 FQGNSA. The CDR3 is CASSRLLGDTGELFF. The CDR3 bases are TGTGCCAGCAGCCGGCTGTTAGGAGACACCGGGGAGCTGTTTTTT.

The genes are TRBV5-1 and TRBJ2-7; TRBD1 matches 7 bases. This CDR3 contains 14 residues. V shed 4 bases, J shed 7 bases, and the junction held 11 bases outside the gene matches. Germline CDR1 SGHRS, CDR2 YFSETQ. The CDR3, as DNA: TGCGCCAGCAGCCTAGGACAGGCGTCTGGGGAGCAGTACTTC. Encoded protein: CASSLGQASGEQYF.

The chain employs TRBV7-8 and TRBJ2-5; no firm D call. The germline gives CDR1 SGHVS, CDR2 FQNEAQ. V was shortened by 1 base and J by 2 bases, with 5 bases between the two germline ends. This CDR3 is built from 13 residues. CDR3: CASSLGRQETQYF. CDR3 DNA: TGTGCCAGCAGCTTAGGGCGGCAAGAGACCCAGTACTTC. The whole variable domain, filled in from reference TRBV7-8 and TRBJ2-5, reads GAGVSQSPRYKVAKRGQDVALRCDPISGHVSLFWYQQALGQGPEFLTYFQNEAQLDKSGLPSDRFFAERPEGSVSTLKIQRTQQEDSAVYLCASSLGRQETQYFGPGTRLLVL.

The chain employs TRBV27 and TRBJ1-3; a weak D match, TRBD1 (6 bases). Trimming removed 1 base from V and 4 bases from J, with 14 bases in between. The CDR3 runs 16 residues. Germline V CDR1 and CDR2: MNHEY, SMNVEV (reference sequence). The CDR3 protein is CASSLFGGLGGNTIYF. The DNA of the CDR3 is TGTGCCAGCAGTTTATTTGGGGGCCTGGGCGGAAACACCATATATTTT.

CDR3 region: CASSPDRGMNTEAFF. The CDR3 bases are TGCGCCAGCAGCCCGGACAGGGGGATGAACACTGAAGCTTTCTTT. The chain uses TRBV5-1 and TRBJ1-1; 10 nucleotides align to TRBD1. CDR1 is SGHRS and CDR2 is YFSETQ in the germline V gene. V lost 4 bases and J lost 0; bases outside the gene matches: 3. This CDR3 region has 15 residues.